This entry lists 20 T cell receptor beta chains sequenced from one sample in a study of blood T cells in healthy people across ages. A second PCR of about 6 to 12 cycles used a sample-barcoded 5' primer and a J-beta primer mix. TCRdb ran MiXCR on the 5' RACE reads and lists one entry per CDR3 protein. The sample yields about 1,000,000 distinct CDR3 sequences, roughly 45% seen once. Material for sequencing was blood. The receptor set was obtained from an older woman in good health.

The chain carries TRBV10-1 and TRBJ2-1; D not certain. From germline, CDR1 is WNHNN and CDR2 SYGVQD (reference sequence). Trimming took off 1 base at V and 7 bases at J, with 14 bases between the two ends. CDR3 length: 15 residues. The CDR3 region has the DNA TGCGCCAGCAGTGAGTGGGGTGGTGTCGGTAATGAGCAGTTCTTC. Amino acids: CASSEWGGVGNEQFF.

This clonotype was recorded a few times. The chain uses TRBV6-1 and TRBJ2-7; D is uncertain. Germline CDR1 is MNHNS and CDR2 is SASEGT. This CDR3 has 13 residues. Trimming removed 4 bases from V and 2 bases from J, with 9 bases in between. Written as DNA, the CDR3 is TGTGCCAGCAGTGTTGCCCCCGCCTACGAGCAGTACTTC. Protein: CASSVAPAYEQYF.

This chain joins TRBV5-1 and TRBJ2-1; no reliable D call. From germline, CDR1 is SGHRS and CDR2 YFSETQ. V was clipped by 5 bases and J by 5 bases, with 14 bases between them. The CDR3 contains 14 residues. In DNA form, the CDR3 reads TGCGCCAGCAGTGGCAGACCAGTCAACAATGAGCAGTTCTTC. Its translation is CASSGRPVNNEQFF.

This chain links TRBV2 with TRBJ1-6; D is uncertain. Between the trimmed V and J ends, which lost 0 bases and 7 bases, there was a span of 4 bases. The CDR3 runs to 13 residues. Germline V gene sequence: CDR1 SNHLY, CDR2 FYNNEI. The CDR3 loop is CASSEADNSPLHF. The DNA of the CDR3 is TGTGCCAGCAGTGAAGCGGACAATTCACCCCTCCACTTT.

The chain's CDR3 is CSARRDARYEQYF. CDR3 coding DNA: TGCAGTGCTAGAAGGGACGCCCGGTACGAGCAGTACTTC. The rearrangement links TRBV20-1 to TRBJ2-7, with D perhaps matching TRBD1 or TRBD2 (5 bases each). This CDR3 comprises 13 residues. The germline V and J ends were trimmed by 2 bases and 4 bases, with 12 bases remaining between them. Germline CDR1 reads DFQATT; CDR2 reads SNEGSKA (reference sequence).

Concerning this clonotype: A junction end diverges from the germline sequence, so it may reflect a read error. The chain combines TRBV2 with TRBJ2-1; D is possibly TRBD2 (6 bases). The CDR3 consists of 14 residues. CDR1 is SNHLY, CDR2 FYNNEI, per germline. The CDR3 protein is CAGSVDSGHNEQFF. The CDR3 DNA is TGTGCCGGCAGTGTAGATAGCGGCCACAATGAGCAGTTCTTC. Filled out from reference TRBV2 and TRBJ2-1, the complete variable domain reads EPEVTQTPSHQVTQMGQEVILRCVPISNHLYFYWYRQILGQKVEFLVSFYNNEISEKSEIFDDQFSVERPDGSNFTLKIRSTKLEDSAMYFCAGSVDSGHNEQFFGPGTRLTVL.

The chain joins TRBV29-1 to TRBJ2-3; D perhaps matches TRBD1 (5 bases). Germline CDR1 SQVTM, CDR2 ANQGSEA. V dropped 3 bases and J dropped 3 bases, with 10 bases sitting between them. The length of the CDR3 is 13 residues. The CDR3, as DNA: TGCAGCGTTGACCATAGGGGAACAGATACGCAGTATTTT. It is translated as CSVDHRGTDTQYF.

The chain recombines TRBV4-1 with TRBJ2-1; TRBD2 matches at 9 bases. Germline values: CDR1 MGHRA, CDR2 YSYEKL. The CDR3 has 15 residues. V lost 4 bases to trimming and J lost 6 bases; unmatched junction nucleotides: 7. In DNA form, the CDR3 reads TGCGCCAGCAGCCTTATTAGCGGGAGTGTCAATGAGCAGTTCTTC. This sequence encodes CASSLISGSVNEQFF.

V is TRBV3-1 and J is TRBJ2-1; 10 bases are a match to TRBD2. Per germline, CDR1 LGHDT and CDR2 YNNKEL (reference sequence). Unmatched junction bases numbered 6, after V lost 6 bases and J lost 4 bases. The CDR3 spans 15 residues. In DNA, the CDR3 is TGTGCCAGCAGTATGGGACTAGCGAGATACAATGAGCAGTTCTTC. Protein sequence: CASSMGLARYNEQFF.

The chain joins TRBV12-3 or TRBV12-4 to TRBJ2-1, with 14 bases fitting TRBD2. The CDR3 consists of 13 residues. Losses at the gene ends were 5 bases for V and 14 bases for J; bases not matched to a gene: 5. CDR3 amino acids: CASSPGLAGDEFF. For the CDR3, the DNA is TGTGCCAGCAGTCCGGGACTAGCGGGAGACGAGTTCTTC.

The chain links TRBV24-1 to TRBJ2-5; 9 bases are shared with TRBD2. Germline trimming cut 4 bases from V and 1 base from J; bases unmatched to any gene: 3. The CDR3 loop spans 15 amino acids. CDR1 KGHDR and CDR2 SFDVKD come from the germline V gene. The CDR3 sequence: CATSEATSGQETQYF. In nucleotides, the CDR3 is TGTGCCACCAGTGAGGCGACTAGCGGCCAAGAGACCCAGTACTTC.

The rearrangement links TRBV7-9 to TRBJ2-3, with D perhaps TRBD2 (5 bases). The germline V and J ends were trimmed by 5 bases and 3 bases, with 21 bases remaining between them. CDR1 and CDR2 (germline): SEHNR, FQNEAQ (reference sequence). The CDR3 totals 17 residues. In DNA form, the CDR3 reads TGTGCCAGCAGCCCCCCTCACGGGGAATCCCAGACAGATACGCAGTATTTT. Protein product: CASSPPHGESQTDTQYF.

The chain combines TRBV30 with TRBJ2-5; D is possibly TRBD1 (5 bases). The J call may be in error: the DNA end matches TRBJ2-7 better. This CDR3 has 13 amino acids. In germline, CDR1 is GTSNPN, CDR2 SVGIG (reference sequence). The CDR3 here is CAWSVTQGYEQYF. The DNA of the CDR3 is TGTGCCTGGAGTGTAACCCAGGGCTACGAGCAGTACTTC.

The CDR3 region is CASSSGVGDEQFF. CDR3 coding DNA: TGCGCCAGCAGCTCGGGAGTTGGGGATGAGCAGTTCTTC. The chain uses TRBV5-1 and TRBJ2-1; tentatively, D is TRBD2 (6 bases). The germline gives CDR1 SGHRS, CDR2 YFSETQ. CDR3 size: 13 residues. The germline V and J ends were trimmed by 3 bases and 8 bases, with 12 bases remaining between them.

In nucleotides, the CDR3 is TGTGCCAGCAGACAGACAGGGAACTATGGCTACACCTTC. Amino acid sequence: CASRQTGNYGYTF. This chain links TRBV27 with TRBJ1-2; 7 bases fit TRBD1. The CDR3 has 13 residues. Germline assignment: CDR1 MNHEY and CDR2 SMNVEV (reference sequence). J gave up 2 bases and V 6 bases, and 3 bases lay outside the gene matches.

The genes are TRBV30 and TRBJ2-7, with 10 bases that match TRBD2. This CDR3 has 16 amino acids. V was pared by 3 bases and J by 2 bases, with 10 bases of the junction left unmatched. The germline V gene has CDR1 GTSNPN and CDR2 SVGIG (reference sequence). The CDR3 protein is CAWRGIGLAATYEQYF. CDR3 sequence (DNA): TGTGCCTGGAGGGGGATCGGACTAGCGGCCACCTACGAGCAGTACTTC.

The chain employs TRBV20-1 and TRBJ1-5; 8 positions agree with TRBD1. The CDR3 spans 14 residues. The trim removed 0 bases at V and 5 bases at J, leaving 3 bases unmatched. The germline CDR1 and CDR2 sequences are DFQATT and SNEGSKA (reference sequence). The CDR3 nucleotides read TGCAGTGCTAGAGATGTCAGGGGGCATCAGCCCCAGCATTTT. Its translation: CSARDVRGHQPQHF.

V and J are TRBV4-2 and TRBJ1-4; D is ambiguous. CDR1 LGHNA and CDR2 YNFKEQ come from the germline V gene. The CDR3 spans 16 residues. The germline V and J ends were trimmed by 0 bases and 4 bases, with 12 bases remaining between them. The CDR3 loop is CASSQDNGDINEKLFF. Written as DNA, the CDR3 is TGTGCCAGCAGCCAAGATAATGGGGATATTAATGAAAAACTGTTTTTT.

For this clonotype: A junction end diverges from the germline sequence, so it may reflect a read error. The chain carries TRBV5-5 and TRBJ2-1; possibly TRBD2 for D (6 bases). Matching the DNA end better, TRBJ2-7 makes the J call doubtful. The CDR3 runs to 16 residues. Germline assignment: CDR1 SGHKS and CDR2 YYEKEE (reference sequence). The CDR3 DNA reads TGTGCCTGCAGCTTGGCCCTTAGCGGAGGATACAATGAGCAGTACTTC. Residues: CACSLALSGGYNEQYF.

In this sample, this clonotype turned up a few times. This chain links TRBV6-5 with TRBJ2-7, with TRBD1 identical over 9 bases. This CDR3 is built from 16 residues. V dropped 1 base and J dropped 0; count of bases not matched to a gene: 4. Germline V gene sequence: CDR1 MNHEY, CDR2 SVGAGI. The CDR3: CASSYFTGQGSYEQYF. DNA of the CDR3: TGTGCCAGCAGTTACTTTACGGGACAGGGCTCCTACGAGCAGTACTTC.